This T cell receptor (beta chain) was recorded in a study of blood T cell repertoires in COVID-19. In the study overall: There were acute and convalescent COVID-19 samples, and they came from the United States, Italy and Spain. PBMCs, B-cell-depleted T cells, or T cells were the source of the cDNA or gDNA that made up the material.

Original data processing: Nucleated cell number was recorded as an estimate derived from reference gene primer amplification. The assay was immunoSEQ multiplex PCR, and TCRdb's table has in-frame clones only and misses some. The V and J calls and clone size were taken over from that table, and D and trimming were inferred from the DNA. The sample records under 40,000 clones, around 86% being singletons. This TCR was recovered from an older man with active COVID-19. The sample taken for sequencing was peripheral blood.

CDR3 amino acids: CSVDGFSTDTQYF. In DNA form, the CDR3 reads TGCAGCGTTGATGGCTTTAGCACAGATACGCAGTATTTT. The chain links TRBV29-1 to TRBJ2-3; D gene unclear. Trimming removed 3 bases from V and 0 bases from J, with 7 bases in between. This CDR3 has 13 residues. Per the germline V gene, CDR1 is SQVTM and CDR2 is ANQGSEA.